This TCR beta chain was found in a study of molecular identifiers for immune sequencing clone quantification. Study results and limitations: Clones above 20 RNA copies held over 98% of effector molecules, under 1% in naive cells.

The V end was cut by 3 bases, the J end by 8 bases, with 4 bases between. The CDR3 loop spans 11 amino acids. From germline, CDR1 is LNHDA and CDR2 SQIVND (reference sequence). This clonotype was seen many times. What it binds is not known. Both previously described methods and listed TCR primers were employed to make bulk TCR libraries. TCRdb processed the PCR reads anew with MiXCR; each CDR3 protein has one entry. The sample includes about 640,000 distinct CDR3 sequences, about 20% of them seen just once. Libraries for naive CD8 T cells, which were made from about 20,000 to 1,000,000 sorted cells, drew on 10%, 30% or 50% of the RNA. CD8+CD4-CCR7+CD45RA+ cells were sorted as naive CD8 T cells.

Material for sequencing was naive CD8+ T cells from blood, with Jurkat cell RNA spiked in. Described subset: FACS-sorted CD8+CD4-CCR7+CD45RA+ naive T cells. The chain employs TRBV19 and TRBJ1-4; D ambiguous. The clonotype comes from a human donor in good health. Some libraries in this study had Jurkat cell RNA spiked in. The CDR3 is CASSIREKLFF. CDR3 bases: TGTGCCAGTAGTATCCGGGAAAAACTGTTTTTT.